Listed here are 25 T cell receptor beta chains from one sample, sequenced in a study of response to subunit inactivated influenza vaccine. In TCRdb, the RT-PCR reads were re-called with MiXCR into one record per CDR3 protein. This sample has a few hundred thousand distinct CDR3 sequences, with less than 25% found just once. The sample here was PBMCs from blood, taken about 19 months after vaccination. The receptors were gathered from a man aged 50 to 75 who received an inactivated influenza vaccine.

This clonotype was detected only a few times. V is TRBV12-3 or TRBV12-4 and J is TRBJ2-3, with a possible D match to TRBD1 (6 bases). Trimming took off 2 bases at V and 6 bases at J, with 12 bases between the two ends. CDR3 length equals 14 residues. The CDR3 bases are TGTGCCAGCAGTTTATTGGGGGCCTGGGATACGCAGTATTTT. Its translation is CASSLLGAWDTQYF.

This clonotype has just a few counts. This sequence joins TRBV5-1 and TRBJ1-1; 9 nucleotides match TRBD1. Germline V lookup: CDR1 SGHRS, CDR2 YFSETQ. The CDR3 is 15 residues long. Germline trimming cut 3 bases from V and 0 bases from J; bases unmatched to any gene: 3. The CDR3 DNA sequence: TGCGCCAGCAGCTCAAGGACAGGGGTGAACACTGAAGCTTTCTTT. Translated: CASSSRTGVNTEAFF.

The rearrangement joins TRBV10-3 to TRBJ1-6; D ambiguous. The CDR3 spans 14 residues. Trimming stripped 4 bases from V and 8 bases from J, with 12 bases between. Per the germline V gene, CDR1 is ENHRY and CDR2 is SYGVKD. CDR3 sequence: CAISGEAVHSPLHF. The CDR3, as DNA: TGTGCCATCAGTGGGGAGGCAGTGCATTCACCCCTCCACTTT.

The chain uses TRBV9 and TRBJ1-1; 7 bases map to TRBD1. CDR3 size: 13 residues. After removal of 3 bases from V and 3 bases from J, the junction contained 2 bases not matched to a gene. Looked up from germline, CDR1 is SGDLS and CDR2 is YYNGEE. CDR3 amino acids: CASSDGTDTEAFF. DNA of the CDR3: TGTGCCAGCAGCGACGGGACAGACACTGAAGCTTTCTTT.

This chain connects TRBV5-6 to TRBJ2-7, with unresolved D. The CDR3 runs to 13 residues. Trimming shortened V by 4 bases and J by 0 bases, and 8 bases separated the two germline ends. The V gene's germline CDR1 is SGHDT and CDR2 YYEEEE. The CDR3 loop is CASSRVFSYEQYF. CDR3 in DNA: TGTGCCAGCAGCCGGGTCTTCTCCTACGAGCAGTACTTC.

This sequence joins TRBV12-3 or TRBV12-4 and TRBJ2-1; D is possibly TRBD2 (5 bases). The CDR3 has 15 amino acids. Trimming pared 6 bases from V and 7 bases from J, leaving 19 bases between. The CDR3 protein is CASSPRVPEGNEQFF. The DNA of the CDR3 is TGTGCCAGCAGCCCGAGGGTCCCAGAGGGAAATGAGCAGTTCTTC.

For the CDR3, the DNA is TGCGCCAGCAGCCAAGATTGGAGGGGGCTGTATGGCTACACCTTC. This encodes CASSQDWRGLYGYTF. J is TRBJ1-2 and V is TRBV4-3, with TRBD1 matching 7 bases. With V trimmed by 0 bases and J by 5 bases, 6 bases remained unmatched. Per germline, CDR1 LGHNA and CDR2 YSLEER. The CDR3 runs 15 residues.

The chain is built from TRBV3-1 and TRBJ2-5, with TRBD2 identical over 8 bases. Germline assignment: CDR1 LGHDT and CDR2 YNNKEL (reference sequence). Trimming cost V 6 bases and J 5 bases; bases outside gene matches: 11. The length of the CDR3 is 15 residues. The CDR3 spells CASSPSAGGGETQYF. CDR3 DNA: TGTGCCAGCAGTCCCTCGGCGGGAGGTGGGGAGACCCAGTACTTC.

The table lists this clonotype with a few counts. V gene TRBV12-5 combines with J gene TRBJ2-5; 8 nucleotides line up with TRBD2. Trimming took 4 bases from V and 7 from J; bases not matched to a gene: 11. The CDR3 is made up of 15 amino acids. Per the germline V gene, CDR1 is LGHNT and CDR2 is FRNRAP. CDR3 in amino acids: CASGSILAGVGTQYF. The CDR3 bases are TGTGCTAGTGGTTCTATCCTAGCGGGTGTTGGGACCCAGTACTTC.

The V gene is TRBV28, the J gene TRBJ2-5; D unclear. V gave up 3 bases and J gave up 3 bases, with 14 bases separating them. CDR1 and CDR2 (germline): MDHEN, SYDVKM. This CDR3 contains 15 residues. The CDR3 reads CASSFQTGREETQYF. The CDR3 bases are TGTGCCAGCAGTTTTCAGACCGGAAGGGAAGAGACCCAGTACTTC.

This clonotype was seen more than once but under ten times. This rearrangement joins TRBV7-6 to TRBJ2-6; D is undetermined. Germline CDR1 SGHVS, CDR2 FNYEAQ. The CDR3 is 15 amino acids. The ends were cut back, 5 bases at V and 2 bases at J, with 10 bases in the middle. CDR3 residues: CASSKIAPGANVLTF. CDR3 DNA: TGTGCCAGCAGCAAAATAGCCCCTGGGGCCAACGTCCTGACTTTC.

This clonotype showed up just a few times. J is TRBJ2-1 and V is TRBV4-2, with 8 bases matching TRBD1. The CDR3 extends over 16 amino acids. V dropped 6 bases and J dropped 4; count of bases not matched to a gene: 11. Per the germline V gene, CDR1 is LGHNA and CDR2 is YNFKEQ. The DNA of the CDR3 is TGTGCCAGCAGTATGTCTCAGGGGGCCTTATACAATGAGCAGTTCTTC. Protein: CASSMSQGALYNEQFF.

This clonotype was recorded at least ten times. The chain combines TRBV6-2 or TRBV6-3 with TRBJ1-5, with a tentative D call TRBD1 (5 bases). The CDR3 runs 14 residues. The germline CDR1 and CDR2 sequences are MNHEY and SVGEGT. V lost 6 bases, J lost 4 bases, and 13 bases lay in between. The CDR3 region is CASRRQSRNQPQHF. CDR3 DNA sequence: TGTGCCAGCAGAAGACAGAGCCGGAATCAGCCCCAGCATTTT.

V usage is TRBV5-1 and J usage is TRBJ2-7; maybe TRBD2 (6 bases). V was pared by 6 bases and J by 2 bases, with 15 bases between. Germline loops: CDR1 SGHRS, CDR2 YFSETQ. The CDR3 covers 14 residues. CDR3 sequence (DNA): TGCGCCAGCATGCGCGGGGATTCAACCTACGAGCAGTACTTC. Its protein product is CASMRGDSTYEQYF.

This clonotype has more than one count but fewer than ten. The J gene is TRBJ2-2, the V gene TRBV7-2; a possible D gene is TRBD1 (5 bases). With 5 bases removed from V and 3 bases from J, the gap between germline ends came to 16 bases. Germline V gene data show CDR1 as SGHTA and CDR2 as FQGNSA. The CDR3 covers 16 residues. CDR3 nucleotides: TGTGCCAGCAGCGAAGGGGTTAAAGTGGACACCGGGGAGCTGTTTTTT. Encoded protein: CASSEGVKVDTGELFF.

The rearrangement uses TRBV6-5 and TRBJ2-7; 8 bases align to TRBD1. Trimming at V came to 7 bases and at J to 3 bases, leaving 2 bases not matched to a gene. The germline gives CDR1 MNHEY, CDR2 SVGAGI. CDR3 length: 12 amino acids. Here the CDR3 reads CASTDRGYEQYF. DNA of the CDR3: TGTGCCAGCACCGACAGGGGCTACGAGCAGTACTTC.

This clonotype was observed a handful of times. The J gene is TRBJ1-5, the V gene TRBV20-1; D might be TRBD1 (5 bases). The germline V gene has CDR1 DFQATT and CDR2 SNEGSKA (reference sequence). V dropped 7 bases and J dropped 0 bases, with 13 bases sitting between them. The CDR3 runs to 14 residues. CDR3 in amino acids: CSVPDTYSNQPQHF. The CDR3 DNA is TGCAGTGTTCCGGACACCTATAGCAATCAGCCCCAGCATTTT.

This clonotype has a handful of counts. The rearrangement joins TRBV12-3 or TRBV12-4 to TRBJ2-7; D not certain. Trimming pared 5 bases from V and 4 bases from J, leaving 12 bases between. CDR3 length: 13 amino acids. CDR3 protein: CASSPSSEYEQYF. In nucleotides, the CDR3 is TGTGCCAGCAGTCCCTCGTCCGAGTACGAGCAGTACTTC.

This rearrangement joins TRBV5-1 to TRBJ2-7; TRBD1 matches at 10 bases. The CDR3 extends over 15 amino acids. The germline V gene encodes CDR1 SGHRS and CDR2 YFSETQ. J gave up 0 bases and V 3 bases, and 3 bases lay outside the gene matches. The CDR3 nucleotides are TGCGCCAGCAGCTGGGGACAGGGGCCCTCCTACGAGCAGTACTTC. Amino acid sequence: CASSWGQGPSYEQYF.

The rearrangement joins TRBV6-5 to TRBJ1-6, with 12 bases lining up with TRBD1. The germline CDR1 and CDR2 sequences are MNHEY and SVGAGI. Unmatched junction bases numbered 3, after V lost 3 bases and J lost 9 bases. The CDR3 has 15 amino acids. CDR3 in DNA: TGTGCCAGCAGTTATTTGGGACAGGGGGCTTCACCCCTCCACTTT. Translation: CASSYLGQGASPLHF.

The chain has TRBV9 and TRBJ1-1, with D maybe TRBD1 (6 bases). Trimming stripped 3 bases from V and 10 bases from J, with 16 bases between. From germline, CDR1 is SGDLS and CDR2 YYNGEE. There are 13 residues in the CDR3. CDR3 nucleotides: TGTGCCAGCAGCGCAGAAACAGGGACCCGAGCTTTCTTT. Encoded protein: CASSAETGTRAFF.

This clonotype was recorded once. The gene calls are TRBV5-1 and TRBJ2-5, with TRBD1 matching 7 bases. The germline V gene has CDR1 SGHRS and CDR2 YFSETQ. This CDR3 spans 14 amino acids. V lost 4 bases, J lost 1 base, and 4 bases stayed unmatched. CDR3 amino acids: CASSLGQAQETQYF. As DNA, the CDR3 is TGCGCCAGCAGCCTTGGACAGGCCCAAGAGACCCAGTACTTC.

This clonotype was counted only a few times. The genes are TRBV7-6 and TRBJ1-3, with TRBD1 as a possible D gene (6 bases). The length of the CDR3 is 17 residues. Trimming took 0 bases from V and 0 from J, leaving 12 bases between them. Germline V lookup: CDR1 SGHVS, CDR2 FNYEAQ. In nucleotides, the CDR3 is TGTGCCAGCAGCTTAGCAATACAGGGTCTCTCTGGAAACACCATATATTTT. Encoded protein: CASSLAIQGLSGNTIYF.

This rearrangement joins TRBV12-3 or TRBV12-4 to TRBJ2-2; D perhaps matches TRBD1 (5 bases). V was cut by 7 bases and J by 5 bases, with 11 bases left in between. The CDR3 loop spans 13 amino acids. The chain's CDR3 is CASMLQGTGELFF. DNA of the CDR3: TGTGCCAGCATGTTGCAGGGAACCGGGGAGCTGTTTTTT.

The table lists this clonotype with a few counts. V and J are TRBV10-3 and TRBJ1-1; no clear D. CDR1 ENHRY and CDR2 SYGVKD come from the germline V gene. The CDR3 sequence is 14 residues long. The V end was cut by 0 bases, the J end by 2 bases, with 7 bases between. The CDR3 sequence is CAISESDPNTEAFF. CDR3 nucleotides: TGTGCCATCAGTGAGTCGGACCCCAACACTGAAGCTTTCTTT.